The present entry profiles one TCR beta chain with its context. Produced via immunoSEQ multiplex PCR; TCRdb's table is partial and in-frame only. There are 300,000 to 350,000 clones in the sample; 85% to 90% occur only once, and about 6% lies in the top ten. The germline V gene has CDR1 LGHDT and CDR2 YNNKEL (reference sequence). J gave up 10 bases and V 4 bases, and 12 bases lay outside the gene matches. This CDR3 comprises 14 residues. Enrollment of patients from Seattle took place during active infection, with longitudinal follow-up. This sample stems from a study of blood T cell repertoires in COVID-19. In the study overall: Acute-phase and convalescent COVID-19 samples originated in the United States, Italy and Spain. From T cells, B-cell-depleted T cells, or PBMCs came the material, which was cDNA or gDNA.

The J gene is TRBJ1-1, the V gene TRBV3-1 (or the pseudogene TRBV3-2); 7 nucleotides match TRBD1. The receptor was derived from a woman aged 45 to 65 with COVID-19, enrolled during active disease. The material sequenced was peripheral blood. In DNA form, the CDR3 reads TGTGCCAGCAGCCCCACAACCCCAGGGGGATCAGCTTTCTTT. This gives the protein CASSPTTPGGSAFF.